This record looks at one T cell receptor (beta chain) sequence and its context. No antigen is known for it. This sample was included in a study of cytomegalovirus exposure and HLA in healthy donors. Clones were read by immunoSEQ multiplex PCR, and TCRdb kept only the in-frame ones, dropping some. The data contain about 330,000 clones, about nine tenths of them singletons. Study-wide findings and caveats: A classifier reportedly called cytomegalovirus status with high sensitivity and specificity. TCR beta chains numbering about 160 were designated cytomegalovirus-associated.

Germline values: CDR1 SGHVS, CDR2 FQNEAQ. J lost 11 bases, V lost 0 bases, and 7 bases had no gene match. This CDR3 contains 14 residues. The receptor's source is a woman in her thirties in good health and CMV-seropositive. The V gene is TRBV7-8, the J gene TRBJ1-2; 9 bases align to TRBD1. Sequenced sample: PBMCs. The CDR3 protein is CASSLAGDRVWYTF. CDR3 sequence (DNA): TGTGCCAGCAGCTTAGCAGGGGACAGGGTCTGGTACACCTTC.